Listed below are T cell receptor beta chains from one sample, sequenced in a study of blood T cell repertoires in COVID-19. The data were produced by immunoSEQ multiplex PCR, yet TCRdb's version contains in-frame clones alone and is incomplete. The sample includes about 270,000 clones, 65% to 90% of them seen just once. Sample: peripheral blood. These receptors originate from a woman aged 55-69 years with active or convalescent COVID-19. The CDR3 runs from the conserved cysteine through the conserved F or W. The order of the fields is CDR3 DNA, CDR3 protein, D gene, CDR3 length, clone size, J gene, V gene. D genes are given only for firm matches. Expanded clones are given a class, and other clones once, few, many or no size at all.

CDR3nt: TGTGCCAGCTCACCACGACAGGGCGGTGGCGAGCAGTACTTC; CDR3aa: CASSPRQGGGEQYF; d_gene: TRBD1; len: 14; abundance: -; j_gene: TRBJ2-7; v_gene: TRBV18
CDR3nt: TGTGCCAGTAGCCGGGGGACAGCGGTAATGAACACTGAAGCTTTCTTT; CDR3aa: CASSRGTAVMNTEAFF; d_gene: TRBD1; len: 16; abundance: -; j_gene: TRBJ1-1; v_gene: TRBV19
CDR3nt: TGTGCCAGCACTAGCAGGGGATTCTATGGCTACACCTTC; CDR3aa: CASTSRGFYGYTF; d_gene: -; len: 13; abundance: -; j_gene: TRBJ1-2; v_gene: TRBV6-6
CDR3nt: TGCGCCAGCAACACTCCAGGGACCGGGGGAGATACGCAGTATTTT; CDR3aa: CASNTPGTGGDTQYF; d_gene: -; len: 15; abundance: -; j_gene: TRBJ2-3; v_gene: TRBV5-1
CDR3nt: TGTGCCAGCAGCTCCAAAGTATCAGGCGGGACAGGCTTGACCAATGAGCAGTTCTTC; CDR3aa: CASSSKVSGGTGLTNEQFF; d_gene: TRBD1; len: 19; abundance: -; j_gene: TRBJ2-1; v_gene: TRBV7-6
CDR3nt: TGTGCCAGCAGTCCGGGACTGATGAACACTGAAGCTTTCTTT; CDR3aa: CASSPGLMNTEAFF; d_gene: -; len: 14; abundance: few; j_gene: TRBJ1-1; v_gene: TRBV6-5
CDR3nt: TGTGCCAGCTCACCACGGGCGGGGGCGCATGGCTACACCTTC; CDR3aa: CASSPRAGAHGYTF; d_gene: -; len: 14; abundance: -; j_gene: TRBJ1-2; v_gene: TRBV18
CDR3nt: TGCGCCAGCAGCCCCTTTTACCCGCTCTCCGGGGGGGAGCAGTACTTC; CDR3aa: CASSPFYPLSGGEQYF; d_gene: TRBD2; len: 16; abundance: -; j_gene: TRBJ2-7; v_gene: TRBV4-3
CDR3nt: TGTGCCAGCAGCTTGGGACTAGCGGGGAGTGAGCAGTACTTC; CDR3aa: CASSLGLAGSEQYF; d_gene: TRBD2; len: 14; abundance: -; j_gene: TRBJ2-7; v_gene: TRBV7-9
CDR3nt: TGTGCCAGCAGCCCCAGCCCAGGGGGTCATGGCTACACCTTC; CDR3aa: CASSPSPGGHGYTF; d_gene: TRBD1; len: 14; abundance: many; j_gene: TRBJ1-2; v_gene: TRBV7-3
CDR3nt: TGCAGCGCGCTATTTCGGAGTTTCAACGAGCAGTACTTC; CDR3aa: CSALFRSFNEQYF; d_gene: -; len: 13; abundance: -; j_gene: TRBJ2-7; v_gene: TRBV29-1
CDR3nt: TGCGCCAGCAGCCTGGACAGGGAAGCTTTCTTT; CDR3aa: CASSLDREAFF; d_gene: TRBD1; len: 11; abundance: -; j_gene: TRBJ1-1; v_gene: TRBV4-1